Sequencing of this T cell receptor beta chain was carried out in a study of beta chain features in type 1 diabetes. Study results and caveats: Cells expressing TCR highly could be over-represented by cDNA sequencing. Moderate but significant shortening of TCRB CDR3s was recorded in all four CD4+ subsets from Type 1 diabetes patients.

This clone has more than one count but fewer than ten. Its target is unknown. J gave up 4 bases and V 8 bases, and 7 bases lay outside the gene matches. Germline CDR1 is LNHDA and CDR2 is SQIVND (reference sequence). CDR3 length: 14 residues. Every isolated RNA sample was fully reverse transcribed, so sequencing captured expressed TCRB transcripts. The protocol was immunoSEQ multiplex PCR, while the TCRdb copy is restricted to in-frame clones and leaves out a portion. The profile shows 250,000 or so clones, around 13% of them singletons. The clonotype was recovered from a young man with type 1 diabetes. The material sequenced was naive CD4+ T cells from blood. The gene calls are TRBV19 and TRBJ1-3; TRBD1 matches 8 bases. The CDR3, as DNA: TGTGCCAGTTCCCTGACAGGGGCGGGAAACACCATATATTTT. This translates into CASSLTGAGNTIYF.